A selection of T cell receptor beta chains follows, all from one sample in a study of read filtering for tumor transcriptome and immune sequencing. TCRdb recomputed calls from the reads with MiXCR, one row per CDR3 protein. The sample has around 29,000 distinct CDR3 sequences; around 14% are singletons. Material: a population of CD138-negative cells sorted from bone marrow. These receptors were obtained from a donor older than 35 with multiple myeloma. Each CDR3 is given with its conserved first and last residue. D genes are given only for firm matches. Each size is once, few, many or a size class.

NA	many	TRBJ2-5	TRBV6-5	TGTGCCAGCAGTTACTCGGCAGGGCCAGAGACCCAGTACTTC	CASSYSAGPETQYF
TRBD1	many	TRBJ2-2	TRBV29-1	TGCAGCGTCGTAGGACAGGGGAGCTCAGGGGAGCTGTTTTTT	CSVVGQGSSGELFF
NA	many	TRBJ2-3	TRBV7-9	TGTGCCAGCGGCCAATACAGGGTTATCGATACGCAGTATTTT	CASGQYRVIDTQYF
NA	many	TRBJ2-7	TRBV12-3/TRBV12-4	TGTGCCAGCAGTCTTTCGGGATCCCACTACGAGCAGTACTTC	CASSLSGSHYEQYF
NA	many	TRBJ2-3	TRBV20-1	TGCAGTGCTATCCGGCCGGGGGATCGCACAGATACGCAGTATTTT	CSAIRPGDRTDTQYF
NA	many	TRBJ1-1	TRBV11-3	TGTGCCAGCAGCCTTTCGGTGGAAGCTTTCTTT	CASSLSVEAFF
NA	many	TRBJ2-1	TRBV5-1	TGCGCCAGCAGCTTTGCAGGAGAACCCTACAATGAGCAGTTCTTC	CASSFAGEPYNEQFF
TRBD1	many	TRBJ1-1	TRBV29-1	TGCAGCGTTCATGAGGACAGGGGCACTGAAGCTTTCTTT	CSVHEDRGTEAFF
NA	many	TRBJ2-7	TRBV30	TGTGCCTGGAGTCTTGGGTCCTACGAGCAGTACTTC	CAWSLGSYEQYF
NA	many	TRBJ2-1	TRBV19	TGTGCCAGCGTCAGGGCGGGGGAGCAGTTCTTC	CASVRAGEQFF
NA	once	TRBJ1-5	TRBV15	TGTGCCACCAGCAGAGGTTCAGTTAGCAATCAGCCCCAGCATTTT	CATSRGSVSNQPQHF
TRBD2	many	TRBJ2-5	TRBV19	TGTGCCAGTAGTATCTTTCTAGCGGCCCAAGAGACCCAGTACTTC	CASSIFLAAQETQYF